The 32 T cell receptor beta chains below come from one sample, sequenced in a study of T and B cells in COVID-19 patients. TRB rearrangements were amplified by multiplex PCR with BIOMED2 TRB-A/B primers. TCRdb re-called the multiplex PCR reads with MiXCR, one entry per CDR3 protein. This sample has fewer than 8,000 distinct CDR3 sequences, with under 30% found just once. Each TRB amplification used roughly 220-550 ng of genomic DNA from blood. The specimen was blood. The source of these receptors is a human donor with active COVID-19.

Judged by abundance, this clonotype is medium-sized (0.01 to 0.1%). In nucleotides, the CDR3 is TGTGCCAGCACCGGATGGGTTGCGGGCACAGATACGCAGTATTTT. It codes for CASTGWVAGTDTQYF. This chain joins TRBV5-5 and TRBJ2-3; D is unclear. Germline CDR1 SGHKS, CDR2 YYEKEE (reference sequence). The CDR3 spans 15 residues. Trimming removed 6 bases from V and 1 base from J, with 15 bases in between.

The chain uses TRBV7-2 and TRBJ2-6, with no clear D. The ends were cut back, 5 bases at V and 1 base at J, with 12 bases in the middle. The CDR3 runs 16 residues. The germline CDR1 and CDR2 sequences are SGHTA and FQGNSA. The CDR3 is CASSTPLGSGANVLTF. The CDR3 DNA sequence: TGTGCCAGCAGCACCCCTTTAGGATCTGGGGCCAACGTCCTGACTTTC.

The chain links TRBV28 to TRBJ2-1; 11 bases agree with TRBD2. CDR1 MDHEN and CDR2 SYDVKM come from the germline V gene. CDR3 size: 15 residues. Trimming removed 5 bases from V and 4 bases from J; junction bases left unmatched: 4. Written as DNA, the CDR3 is TGTGCCAGCAGTCCCCGGACTAGCGGGTACAATGAGCAGTTCTTC. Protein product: CASSPRTSGYNEQFF. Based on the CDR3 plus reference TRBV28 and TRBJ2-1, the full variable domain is DVKVTQSSRYLVKRTGEKVFLECVQDMDHENMFWYRQDPGLGLRLIYFSYDVKMKEKGDIPEGYSVSREKKERFSLILESASTNQTSMYLCASSPRTSGYNEQFFGPGTRLTVL.

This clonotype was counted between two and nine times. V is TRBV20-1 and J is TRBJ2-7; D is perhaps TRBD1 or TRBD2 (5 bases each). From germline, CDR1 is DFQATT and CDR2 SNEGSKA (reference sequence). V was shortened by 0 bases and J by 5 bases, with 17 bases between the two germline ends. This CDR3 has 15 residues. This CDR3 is CSARDLGGVYHEQYF. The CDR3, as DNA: TGCAGTGCTAGAGATCTTGGGGGAGTATACCACGAGCAGTACTTC.

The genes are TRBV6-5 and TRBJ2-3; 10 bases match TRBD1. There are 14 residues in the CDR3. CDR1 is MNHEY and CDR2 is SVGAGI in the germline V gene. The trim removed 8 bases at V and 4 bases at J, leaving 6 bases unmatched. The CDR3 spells CASRGTGEADTQYF. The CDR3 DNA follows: TGTGCCAGCCGCGGGACAGGGGAGGCAGATACGCAGTATTTT.

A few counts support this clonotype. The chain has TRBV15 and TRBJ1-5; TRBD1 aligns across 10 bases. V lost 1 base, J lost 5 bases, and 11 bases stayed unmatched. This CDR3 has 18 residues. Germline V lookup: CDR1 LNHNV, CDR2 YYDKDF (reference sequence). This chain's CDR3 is CATSRGSATGGRYQPQHF. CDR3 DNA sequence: TGTGCCACCAGCAGAGGCTCCGCGACAGGGGGCAGATATCAGCCCCAGCATTTT.

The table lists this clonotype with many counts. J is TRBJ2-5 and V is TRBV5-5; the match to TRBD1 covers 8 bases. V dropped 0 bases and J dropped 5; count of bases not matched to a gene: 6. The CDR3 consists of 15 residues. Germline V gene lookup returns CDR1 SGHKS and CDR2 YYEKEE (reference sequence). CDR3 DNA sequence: TGTGCCAGCAGCTTGGGACCAGGGGGCGAGGAGACCCAGTACTTC. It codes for CASSLGPGGEETQYF.

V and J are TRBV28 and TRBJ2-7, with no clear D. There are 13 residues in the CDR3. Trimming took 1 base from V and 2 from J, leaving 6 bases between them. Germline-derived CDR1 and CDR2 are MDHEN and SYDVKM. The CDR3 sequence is CASSLFPAYEQYF. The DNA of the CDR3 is TGTGCCAGCAGTTTATTTCCCGCCTACGAGCAGTACTTC.

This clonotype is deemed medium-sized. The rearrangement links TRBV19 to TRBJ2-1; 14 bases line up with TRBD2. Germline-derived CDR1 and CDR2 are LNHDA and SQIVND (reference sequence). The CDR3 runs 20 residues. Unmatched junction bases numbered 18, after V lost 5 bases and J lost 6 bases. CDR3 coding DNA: TGTGCCAGTAGTCCCCTACCGGGACTAGCGGGAGAGGGCCGTGGCAATGAGCAGTTCTTC. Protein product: CASSPLPGLAGEGRGNEQFF.

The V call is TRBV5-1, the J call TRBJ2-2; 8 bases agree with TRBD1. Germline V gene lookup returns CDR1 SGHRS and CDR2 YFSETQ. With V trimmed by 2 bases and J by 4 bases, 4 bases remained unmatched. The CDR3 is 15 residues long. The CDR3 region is CASSFGGQATGELFF. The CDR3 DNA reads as TGCGCCAGCAGCTTTGGGGGACAGGCCACCGGGGAGCTGTTTTTT.

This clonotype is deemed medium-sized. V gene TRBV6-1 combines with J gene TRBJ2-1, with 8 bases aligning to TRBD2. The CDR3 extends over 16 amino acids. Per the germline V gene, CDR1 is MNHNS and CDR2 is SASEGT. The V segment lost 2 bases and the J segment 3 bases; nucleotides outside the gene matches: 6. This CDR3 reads CASSEYGSGIYNEQFF. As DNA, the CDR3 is TGTGCCAGCAGTGAATACGGTAGCGGGATCTACAATGAGCAGTTCTTC.

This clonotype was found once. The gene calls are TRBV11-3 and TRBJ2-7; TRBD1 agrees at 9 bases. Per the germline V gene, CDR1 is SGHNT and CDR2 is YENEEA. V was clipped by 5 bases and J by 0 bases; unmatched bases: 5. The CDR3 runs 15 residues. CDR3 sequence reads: CASSLGQGISYEQYF. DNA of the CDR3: TGTGCCAGCAGCCTTGGACAGGGGATCTCCTACGAGCAGTACTTC.

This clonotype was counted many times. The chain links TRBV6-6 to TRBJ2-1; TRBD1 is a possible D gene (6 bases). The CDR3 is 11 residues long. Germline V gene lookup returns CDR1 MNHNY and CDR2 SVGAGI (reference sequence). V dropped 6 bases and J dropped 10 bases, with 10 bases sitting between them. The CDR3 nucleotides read TGTGCCAGCAGCAGGGGCCAGGAGCAGTTCTTC. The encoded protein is CASSRGQEQFF.

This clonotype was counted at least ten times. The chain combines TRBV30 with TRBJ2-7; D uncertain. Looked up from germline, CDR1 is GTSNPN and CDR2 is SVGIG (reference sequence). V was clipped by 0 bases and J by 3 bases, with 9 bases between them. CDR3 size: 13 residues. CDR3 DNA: TGTGCCTGGAGTGTCTCCCTATACTACGAGCAGTACTTC. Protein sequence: CAWSVSLYYEQYF.

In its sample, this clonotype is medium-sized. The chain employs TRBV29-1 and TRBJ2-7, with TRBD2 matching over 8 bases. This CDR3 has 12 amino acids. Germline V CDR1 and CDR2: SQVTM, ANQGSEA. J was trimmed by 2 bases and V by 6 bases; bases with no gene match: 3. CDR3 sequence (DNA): TGCAGCGTCAAGACTAGCGCCTACGAGCAGTACTTC. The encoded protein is CSVKTSAYEQYF.

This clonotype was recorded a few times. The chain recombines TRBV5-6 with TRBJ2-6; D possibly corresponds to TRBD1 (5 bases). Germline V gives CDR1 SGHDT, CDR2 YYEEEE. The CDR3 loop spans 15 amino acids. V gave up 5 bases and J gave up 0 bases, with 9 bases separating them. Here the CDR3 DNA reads TGTGCCAGCAGTAAACAGGTCTCTGGGGCCAACGTCCTGACTTTC. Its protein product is CASSKQVSGANVLTF.

The CDR3 DNA reads TGCAGTGCTAGCCCTAGCGAGACGTTCTTC. It is translated as CSASPSETFF. This chain joins TRBV20-1 and TRBJ2-1, with a possible D match to TRBD2 (6 bases). V lost 3 bases, J lost 15 bases, and 12 bases lay in between. Germline V gene sequence: CDR1 DFQATT, CDR2 SNEGSKA (reference sequence). The CDR3 totals 10 residues.

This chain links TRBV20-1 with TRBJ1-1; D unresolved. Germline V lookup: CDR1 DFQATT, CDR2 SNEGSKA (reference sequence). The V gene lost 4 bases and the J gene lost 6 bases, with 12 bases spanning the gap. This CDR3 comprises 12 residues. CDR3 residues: CSAMRAGPEAFF. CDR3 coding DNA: TGCAGTGCTATGCGGGCTGGTCCTGAAGCTTTCTTT.

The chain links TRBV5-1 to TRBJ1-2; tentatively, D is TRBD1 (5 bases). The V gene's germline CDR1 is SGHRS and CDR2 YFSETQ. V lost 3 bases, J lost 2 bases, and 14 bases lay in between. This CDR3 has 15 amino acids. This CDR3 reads CASSSEPTANYGYTF. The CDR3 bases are TGCGCCAGCAGCTCCGAGCCGACAGCAAACTATGGCTACACCTTC.

Written as DNA, the CDR3 is TGTGCCAGCAGCTTTAGTGGCCCATATGGCTACACCTTC. Protein product: CASSFSGPYGYTF. The chain combines TRBV5-4 with TRBJ1-2, with D hard to call. Deletions cut 2 bases from V and 5 bases from J, with 10 bases between. The CDR3 sequence is 13 residues long. The germline gives CDR1 SGHNT, CDR2 YYREEE (reference sequence).

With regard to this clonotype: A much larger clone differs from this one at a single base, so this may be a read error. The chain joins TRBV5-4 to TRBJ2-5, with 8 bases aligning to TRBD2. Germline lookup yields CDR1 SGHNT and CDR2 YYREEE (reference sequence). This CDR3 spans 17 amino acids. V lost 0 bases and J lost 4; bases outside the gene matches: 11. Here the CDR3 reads CASSLGMGLVGAETQYF. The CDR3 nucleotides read TGTGCCAGCAGCTTGGGGATGGGACTAGTGGGAGCAGAGACCCAGTACTTC. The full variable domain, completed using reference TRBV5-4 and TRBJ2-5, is ETGVTQSPTHLIKTRGQQVTLRCSSQSGHNTVSWYQQALGQGPQFIFQYYREEENGRGNFPPRFSGLQFPNYSSELNVNALELDDSALYLCASSLGMGLVGAETQYFGPGTRLLVL.

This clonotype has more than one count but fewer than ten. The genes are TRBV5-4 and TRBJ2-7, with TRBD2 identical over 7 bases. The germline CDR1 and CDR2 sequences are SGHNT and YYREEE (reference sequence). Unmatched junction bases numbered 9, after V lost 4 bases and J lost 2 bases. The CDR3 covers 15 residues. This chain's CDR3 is CASSPLGGSTYEQYF. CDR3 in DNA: TGTGCCAGCAGCCCCCTCGGGGGGAGCACCTACGAGCAGTACTTC.

CDR3 in DNA: TGTGCCAGCAGTAAAAGGACAGGGGGCTACGAGACCCAGTACTTC. This gives the protein CASSKRTGGYETQYF. The rearrangement uses TRBV28 and TRBJ2-5; 11 nucleotides line up with TRBD1. Germline assignment: CDR1 MDHEN and CDR2 SYDVKM. Trimming removed 5 bases from V and 5 bases from J; junction bases left unmatched: 7. The CDR3 sequence is 15 residues long.

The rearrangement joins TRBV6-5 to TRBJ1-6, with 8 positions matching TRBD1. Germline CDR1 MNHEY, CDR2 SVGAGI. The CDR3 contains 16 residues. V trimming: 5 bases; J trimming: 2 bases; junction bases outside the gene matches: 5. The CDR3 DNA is TGTGCCAGCAGTCGGACAGGGTCCCCCTATAATTCACCCCTCCACTTT. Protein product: CASSRTGSPYNSPLHF.

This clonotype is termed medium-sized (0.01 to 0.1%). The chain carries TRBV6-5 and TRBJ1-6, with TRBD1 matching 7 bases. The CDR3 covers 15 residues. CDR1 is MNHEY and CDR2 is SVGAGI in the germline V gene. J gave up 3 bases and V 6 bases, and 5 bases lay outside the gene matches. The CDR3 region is CASSLGDSYNSPLHF. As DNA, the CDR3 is TGTGCCAGCAGCCTCGGGGACAGCTATAATTCACCCCTCCACTTT.

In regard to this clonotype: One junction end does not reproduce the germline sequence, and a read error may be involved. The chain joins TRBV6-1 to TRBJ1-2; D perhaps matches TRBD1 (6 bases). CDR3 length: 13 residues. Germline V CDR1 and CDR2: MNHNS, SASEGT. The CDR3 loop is CASREGGLGGYTF. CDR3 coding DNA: TGTGCCAGCAGAGAAGGGGGTCTGGGCGGCTACACCTTC.

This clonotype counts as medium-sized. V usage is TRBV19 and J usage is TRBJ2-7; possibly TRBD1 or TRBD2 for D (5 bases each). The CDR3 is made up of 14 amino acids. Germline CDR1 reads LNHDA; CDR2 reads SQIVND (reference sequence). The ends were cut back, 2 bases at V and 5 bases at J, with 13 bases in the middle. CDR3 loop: CASSITGGRNEQYF. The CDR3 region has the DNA TGTGCCAGTAGTATAACAGGAGGTAGGAACGAGCAGTACTTC.

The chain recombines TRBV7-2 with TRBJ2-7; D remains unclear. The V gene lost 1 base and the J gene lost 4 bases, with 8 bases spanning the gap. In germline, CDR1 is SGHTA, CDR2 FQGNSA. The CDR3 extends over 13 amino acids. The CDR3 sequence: CASSLVWNYEQYF. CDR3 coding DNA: TGTGCCAGCAGCTTAGTTTGGAATTACGAGCAGTACTTC. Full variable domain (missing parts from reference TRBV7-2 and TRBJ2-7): GAGVSQSPSNKVTEKGKDVELRCDPISGHTALYWYRQSLGQGLEFLIYFQGNSAPDKSGLPSDRFSAERTGGSVSTLTIQRTQQEDSAVYLCASSLVWNYEQYFGPGTRLTVT.

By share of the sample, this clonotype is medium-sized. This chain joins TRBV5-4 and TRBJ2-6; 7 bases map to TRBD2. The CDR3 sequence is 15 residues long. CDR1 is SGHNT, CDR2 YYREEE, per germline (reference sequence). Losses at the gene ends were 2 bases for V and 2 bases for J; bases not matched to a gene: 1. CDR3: CASSFAGAGANVLTF. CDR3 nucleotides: TGTGCCAGCAGCTTCGCGGGAGCTGGGGCCAACGTCCTGACTTTC.

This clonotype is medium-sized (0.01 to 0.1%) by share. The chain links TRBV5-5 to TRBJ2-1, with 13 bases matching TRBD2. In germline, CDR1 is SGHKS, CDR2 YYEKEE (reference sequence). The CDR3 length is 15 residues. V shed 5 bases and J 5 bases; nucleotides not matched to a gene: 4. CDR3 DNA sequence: TGTGCCAGCAGAACGGGACTAGCGGGGCACAATGAGCAGTTCTTC. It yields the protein CASRTGLAGHNEQFF.

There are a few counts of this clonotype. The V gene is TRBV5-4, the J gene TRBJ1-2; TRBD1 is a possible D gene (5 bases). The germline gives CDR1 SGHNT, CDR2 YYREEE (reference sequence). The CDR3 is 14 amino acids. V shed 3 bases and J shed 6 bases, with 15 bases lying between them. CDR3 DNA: TGTGCCAGCAGCTCCGGAGGGGATTTGGATGGCTACACCTTC. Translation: CASSSGGDLDGYTF.

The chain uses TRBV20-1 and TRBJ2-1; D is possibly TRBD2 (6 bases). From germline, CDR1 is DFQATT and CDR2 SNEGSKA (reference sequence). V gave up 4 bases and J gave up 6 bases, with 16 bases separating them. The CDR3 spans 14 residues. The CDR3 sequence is CSATPGTGTNEQFF. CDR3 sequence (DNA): TGCAGTGCTACGCCCGGGACTGGGACCAATGAGCAGTTCTTC.